This T cell receptor beta chain was sequenced in a study of blood T cell repertoires in COVID-19. Study as a whole: Donors in the United States, Italy and Spain gave samples during acute or convalescent COVID-19. PBMCs, B-cell-depleted T cells, or T cells provided the cDNA or gDNA that made up the material.

The CDR3 spans 11 residues. Per the germline V gene, CDR1 is MDHEN and CDR2 is SYDVKM. Trimming left V 8 bases short and J 2 bases short, with 6 bases between. Per the study methods: Amplification of reference gene primers provided the estimated nucleated cell counts. Assay: immunoSEQ multiplex PCR; the TCRdb copy retains only in-frame clones and omits some. The D gene and trimming were derived from the DNA, and the V and J assignments and clone size from that table. The table includes roughly 78,000 clones, around nine tenths detected once. Sample: peripheral blood. The clonotype was recovered from a woman in her sixties with acute or convalescent COVID-19. The chain employs TRBV28 and TRBJ1-2; the D is unclear. Written as DNA, the CDR3 is TGTGCCAGCGCAAGCAACTATGGCTACACCTTC. Protein sequence: CASASNYGYTF.